Listed below are T cell receptor beta chains from one sample, sequenced in a study of blood T cell repertoires in COVID-19. Generated by immunoSEQ multiplex PCR, the TCRdb table keeps only in-frame clones and is missing some. The sample has under 150,000 clones, roughly 76% seen once; the top ten hold 7% to 10%. Material for sequencing was peripheral blood. The receptors come from a human donor with acute or convalescent COVID-19. The donor label of this sample is uncertain. Both conserved end residues are part of each CDR3. D genes are given only for firm matches. Rows give clone size only sometimes, using once, few, many, or a class for an expanded clone.

TGTGCCAGCACCCTAGACAGCCTCAATCAGCCCCAGCATTTT CASTLDSLNQPQHF TRBJ1-5 few . TRBV2
TGTGCCAGCTCACCCACAGGGGAAGGAGCTTTCTTT CASSPTGEGAFF TRBJ1-1 . TRBD1 TRBV18
TGCGCCAGCAGCCGGACAGGGGGCGAGGGAGAAAAACTGTTTTTT CASSRTGGEGEKLFF TRBJ1-4 . TRBD1 TRBV5-1
TGTGCCAGTAGTATAACTGTTTTGAACACCGGGGAGCTGTTTTTT CASSITVLNTGELFF TRBJ2-2 . . TRBV19
TGTGCCACCAGCAGAGATCGTTTCCCTGAAGCTTTCTTT CATSRDRFPEAFF TRBJ1-1 . . TRBV15
TGTGCCAGCAGCCAGTCGAAGGGGGTCGGGACTGGCTACACCTTC CASSQSKGVGTGYTF TRBJ1-2 . . TRBV3-1/TRBV3-2
TGTGCCACCCTAGCGGGGGGGACGTACGAGCAGTACTTC CATLAGGTYEQYF TRBJ2-7 few TRBD2 TRBV6-5
TGTGCCAGCAGCCAAGGGGGCGTGCGCGAGCAGTACTTC CASSQGGVREQYF TRBJ2-7 . . TRBV3-1/TRBV3-2
TGTGCCAGCAGCGTGGGCGGAGGGTCTGGAAACACCATATATTTT CASSVGGGSGNTIYF TRBJ1-3 . . TRBV11-2
TGTGCCACCAGCAGGCAACAGGGGTACGAGCAGTACTTC CATSRQQGYEQYF TRBJ2-7 . TRBD1 TRBV15
TGTGCCAGCAGCGCGCAGGGGAATAATTCACCCCTCCACTTT CASSAQGNNSPLHF TRBJ1-6 . . TRBV5-4
TGTGCCAGCAGCCAAGAGGGTTCCCGGAGGGTCATCCACAATGAGCAGTTCTTC CASSQEGSRRVIHNEQFF TRBJ2-1 . . TRBV3-1/TRBV3-2
TGTGCCAGCAGCGTAGGAGGTAGCAGGGACAATGAGCAGTTCTTC CASSVGGSRDNEQFF TRBJ2-1 . . TRBV9
TGTGCCAGCAGCCGGGGGGATTTCTATGGCTACACCTTC CASSRGDFYGYTF TRBJ1-2 . . TRBV3-1/TRBV3-2
TGTGCCAGCAGCCGACTTTCTACTTGGACTGAAGCTTTCTTT CASSRLSTWTEAFF TRBJ1-1 . . TRBV28
TGTGCCAGCAGTCCCAATAGAGTCACCTATGGCTACACCTTC CASSPNRVTYGYTF TRBJ1-2 . . TRBV6-5
TGTGCCAGCAGCTTAAGGGAGGACGGGACCGGGGAGCTGTTTTTT CASSLREDGTGELFF TRBJ2-2 . . TRBV13
TGTGCCAGCAGCTCCGGACAGGGACGATCACCCCTCCACTTT CASSSGQGRSPLHF TRBJ1-6 . TRBD1 TRBV13
TGTGCCAGCAGCACAGGGGGCAATGAGCAGTTCTTC CASSTGGNEQFF TRBJ2-1 . TRBD1 TRBV27
TGTGCCTGGAGCGCCCCGGGACTCCCCTCTAATGAGCAGTTCTTC CAWSAPGLPSNEQFF TRBJ2-1 . . TRBV30
TGTGCCAGCCAGACAGGGAGACAGACCCAGTACTTC CASQTGRQTQYF TRBJ2-5 . TRBD1 TRBV2
TGTGCCAGCAGCTTAGCGCCCGGGATATTTATTCAGCCCCAGCATTTT CASSLAPGIFIQPQHF TRBJ1-5 . . TRBV7-2
TGTGCCAGCAGTAAACCGACAGGGTATGGCTACACCTTC CASSKPTGYGYTF TRBJ1-2 . TRBD1 TRBV6-5
TGTGCCAGCAGCCAAGTTTCTCGGGAGCAGTATTTT CASSQVSREQYF TRBJ2-3 . . TRBV14
TGCGCCAGCAGCCGGGGCGGTGCAGGGTCAGACGAGCAGTACTTC CASSRGGAGSDEQYF TRBJ2-7 few . TRBV4-1
TGTGCCTGGAGTTTTAACTTGTACACTGAAGCTTTCTTT CAWSFNLYTEAFF TRBJ1-1 . . TRBV30
TGTGCCAGCAGCCACCGTAGCGGGGGGTACGAGCAGTACTTC CASSHRSGGYEQYF TRBJ2-7 many TRBD2 TRBV7-2